The clone carrying this TCR beta chain was observed many times. Antigen specificity is unknown. These data come from a study of T cell repertoires in cytomegalovirus infection. Study background: Public TCR beta signatures provided an indication of both CMV infection and a matching HLA type. Study-wide points: Based on cumulative public TCR beta family frequency, carriers of CMV plus the relevant HLA were identified. HLA-C-restricted CMV-specific TCR beta clonotypes prevailed in the ex vivo response.

CDR1 and CDR2 from the germline V gene are SGHTA and FQGTGA. Germline trimming cut 2 bases from V and 3 bases from J; bases unmatched to any gene: 1. The CDR3 consists of 14 residues. From the reads, TCRdb called clonotypes with MiXCR, one entry per CDR3 protein. The sample lists under 300,000 distinct CDR3 sequences, about 18% seen once, with roughly 50% in the top ten. The TCR comes from a human donor in good health (CMV status not recorded). Some clones in this sample may be carry-over from other donors' samples. The V and J genes are TRBV7-3 and TRBJ2-5, with 9 bases that match TRBD2. Material: CD8+ T cells from PBMCs. The CDR3 region is CASSLVAGEETQYF. In nucleotides, the CDR3 is TGTGCCAGCAGCTTAGTAGCGGGGGAAGAGACCCAGTACTTC.